This TCR beta chain was sequenced in a study of cytotoxic CD8 clonotypes in ibrutinib-treated CLL. Overall study: Median treatment time before response sampling was approximately 11 months, range 6 to 36.

V shed 3 bases, J shed 7 bases, and the junction held 8 bases outside the gene matches. CDR1 is KGHSH and CDR2 is LQKENI in the germline V gene. This CDR3 is built from 14 residues. About this clone: What it binds is unknown.

Data came from immunoSEQ multiplex PCR; TCRdb stores just in-frame clones and leaves some out. The sample shows 130,000 to 150,000 clones, approximately 90% of them seen only once. Broader study findings: Under therapy, public clonotypes either contracted or stayed stable, and they were uncommon. Exceeding age-matched healthy donors, baseline clonality also tracked the counts of circulating CD8+ T cells. Before falling back toward baseline at progression, clonality had risen at the time of ibrutinib response.

This specimen was PBMCs, taken after 12 months of ibrutinib treatment. The chain couples TRBV18 to TRBJ2-7; 8 bases fit TRBD1. The receptor was isolated from a human donor with chronic lymphocytic leukemia. The CDR3 reads CASSPTAGGGEQYF. The CDR3 DNA is TGTGCCAGCTCACCGACGGCAGGGGGCGGGGAGCAGTACTTC.